Listed below are T cell receptor beta chains from one sample, sequenced in a study of T cells expressing NK-cell markers. From its re-call of the 5' RACE reads, TCRdb lists each CDR3 protein once, without DNA. Its listing shows 550,000 to 600,000 distinct CDR3 sequences. The sequenced sample was blood T cells: a sorted CD56 or NKG2C T cell subset, CD4+ or CD8+ T cells, or bulk PBMC T cells (not recorded which). Source of these receptors: a man aged 18 to 29 in good health. Each CDR3 is given with its conserved first and last residue. The order of the fields is V gene, J gene, CDR3 protein.

TRBV12-3/TRBV12-4	TRBJ1-2	CASSLADRGRSGYTF
TRBV29-1	TRBJ2-5	CSVLDWGGDETQYF
TRBV5-1	TRBJ2-5	CASSLGLAGGEVLETQYF
TRBV5-1	TRBJ2-1	CASSGTSGRYSYNEQFF
TRBV27	TRBJ1-4	CASSLRDKDTKLFF
TRBV5-1	TRBJ1-1	CASSLAGRSDTEAFF
TRBV11-2	TRBJ1-2	CASSPIRDDRYGYTF
TRBV25-1	TRBJ2-5	CASSEFLLGGLGRETQYF
TRBV29-1	TRBJ2-5	CSVGYREETQYF
TRBV7-6	TRBJ2-1	CASSWGSARGRNEQFF
TRBV3-1	TRBJ2-7	CASSGPGTSDIYEQYF
TRBV7-7	TRBJ2-1	CASSPHRGTYNEQFF
TRBV27	TRBJ2-7	CASQARTGTSYEQYF
TRBV29-1	TRBJ2-2	CSVGTGTGSGELFF
TRBV6-1	TRBJ2-5	CASSDGLAEETQYF
TRBV25-1	TRBJ2-2	CASSGQGMTRELFF
TRBV27	TRBJ2-3	CASSTQGEDTQYF
TRBV15	TRBJ2-1	CATSRDAAEFLAYNEQFF
TRBV18	TRBJ1-2	CASSPGQGARGYGYTF
TRBV7-9	TRBJ2-7	CASSLLGGGSEQYF
TRBV9	TRBJ2-1	CASSSRSERTLGNEQFF
TRBV20-1	TRBJ2-1	CSAVGGLDYNEQFF
TRBV20-1	TRBJ2-5	CSARLLATTQETQYF
TRBV18	TRBJ2-3	CASSPGASDRDTQYF
TRBV6-2/TRBV6-3	TRBJ2-7	CASSQLVYEQYF
TRBV12-3/TRBV12-4	TRBJ2-1	CASSPPYRGLSIRGYNEQFF
TRBV5-1	TRBJ2-5	CASSTDPGPQETQYF
TRBV12-3/TRBV12-4	TRBJ2-7	CASTPRGSYEQYF
TRBV5-1	TRBJ2-7	CASRKRGEASYEQYF
TRBV6-1	TRBJ2-3	CASSDRVTPDTQYF
TRBV2	TRBJ1-1	CASSGAGEAFF
TRBV29-1	TRBJ2-2	CSVESGPYTGELFF
TRBV20-1	TRBJ2-2	CSARRESRGTGELFF
TRBV28	TRBJ2-2	CASSFGRGSGELFF
TRBV5-1	TRBJ2-3	CASSPSGRAFDTQYF
TRBV5-1	TRBJ2-1	CASSLTTSEGRTFF
TRBV12-3/TRBV12-4	TRBJ1-4	CASSPRQGLNEKLFF
TRBV5-5	TRBJ1-2	CASSLADYGYTF
TRBV20-1	TRBJ2-5	CSARDPLRLAGGEETQYF
TRBV4-2	TRBJ2-7	CASSPNVGPAEQYF
TRBV2	TRBJ2-3	CASPTGQSTDTQYF
TRBV11-2	TRBJ2-2	CASSGTGTPSTGELFF
TRBV20-1	TRBJ2-5	CSAGEPEEETQYF
TRBV6-1	TRBJ2-1	CASSDGVGYNEQFF
TRBV20-1	TRBJ2-5	CSARVRQGGSETQYF
TRBV5-1	TRBJ2-1	CASSGGGAGNEQFF
TRBV7-8	TRBJ1-1	CASSLVGAGIGEAFF
TRBV25-1	TRBJ2-5	CASSDWQTQETQYF
TRBV12-3/TRBV12-4	TRBJ1-1	CASSLGGELPEAFF